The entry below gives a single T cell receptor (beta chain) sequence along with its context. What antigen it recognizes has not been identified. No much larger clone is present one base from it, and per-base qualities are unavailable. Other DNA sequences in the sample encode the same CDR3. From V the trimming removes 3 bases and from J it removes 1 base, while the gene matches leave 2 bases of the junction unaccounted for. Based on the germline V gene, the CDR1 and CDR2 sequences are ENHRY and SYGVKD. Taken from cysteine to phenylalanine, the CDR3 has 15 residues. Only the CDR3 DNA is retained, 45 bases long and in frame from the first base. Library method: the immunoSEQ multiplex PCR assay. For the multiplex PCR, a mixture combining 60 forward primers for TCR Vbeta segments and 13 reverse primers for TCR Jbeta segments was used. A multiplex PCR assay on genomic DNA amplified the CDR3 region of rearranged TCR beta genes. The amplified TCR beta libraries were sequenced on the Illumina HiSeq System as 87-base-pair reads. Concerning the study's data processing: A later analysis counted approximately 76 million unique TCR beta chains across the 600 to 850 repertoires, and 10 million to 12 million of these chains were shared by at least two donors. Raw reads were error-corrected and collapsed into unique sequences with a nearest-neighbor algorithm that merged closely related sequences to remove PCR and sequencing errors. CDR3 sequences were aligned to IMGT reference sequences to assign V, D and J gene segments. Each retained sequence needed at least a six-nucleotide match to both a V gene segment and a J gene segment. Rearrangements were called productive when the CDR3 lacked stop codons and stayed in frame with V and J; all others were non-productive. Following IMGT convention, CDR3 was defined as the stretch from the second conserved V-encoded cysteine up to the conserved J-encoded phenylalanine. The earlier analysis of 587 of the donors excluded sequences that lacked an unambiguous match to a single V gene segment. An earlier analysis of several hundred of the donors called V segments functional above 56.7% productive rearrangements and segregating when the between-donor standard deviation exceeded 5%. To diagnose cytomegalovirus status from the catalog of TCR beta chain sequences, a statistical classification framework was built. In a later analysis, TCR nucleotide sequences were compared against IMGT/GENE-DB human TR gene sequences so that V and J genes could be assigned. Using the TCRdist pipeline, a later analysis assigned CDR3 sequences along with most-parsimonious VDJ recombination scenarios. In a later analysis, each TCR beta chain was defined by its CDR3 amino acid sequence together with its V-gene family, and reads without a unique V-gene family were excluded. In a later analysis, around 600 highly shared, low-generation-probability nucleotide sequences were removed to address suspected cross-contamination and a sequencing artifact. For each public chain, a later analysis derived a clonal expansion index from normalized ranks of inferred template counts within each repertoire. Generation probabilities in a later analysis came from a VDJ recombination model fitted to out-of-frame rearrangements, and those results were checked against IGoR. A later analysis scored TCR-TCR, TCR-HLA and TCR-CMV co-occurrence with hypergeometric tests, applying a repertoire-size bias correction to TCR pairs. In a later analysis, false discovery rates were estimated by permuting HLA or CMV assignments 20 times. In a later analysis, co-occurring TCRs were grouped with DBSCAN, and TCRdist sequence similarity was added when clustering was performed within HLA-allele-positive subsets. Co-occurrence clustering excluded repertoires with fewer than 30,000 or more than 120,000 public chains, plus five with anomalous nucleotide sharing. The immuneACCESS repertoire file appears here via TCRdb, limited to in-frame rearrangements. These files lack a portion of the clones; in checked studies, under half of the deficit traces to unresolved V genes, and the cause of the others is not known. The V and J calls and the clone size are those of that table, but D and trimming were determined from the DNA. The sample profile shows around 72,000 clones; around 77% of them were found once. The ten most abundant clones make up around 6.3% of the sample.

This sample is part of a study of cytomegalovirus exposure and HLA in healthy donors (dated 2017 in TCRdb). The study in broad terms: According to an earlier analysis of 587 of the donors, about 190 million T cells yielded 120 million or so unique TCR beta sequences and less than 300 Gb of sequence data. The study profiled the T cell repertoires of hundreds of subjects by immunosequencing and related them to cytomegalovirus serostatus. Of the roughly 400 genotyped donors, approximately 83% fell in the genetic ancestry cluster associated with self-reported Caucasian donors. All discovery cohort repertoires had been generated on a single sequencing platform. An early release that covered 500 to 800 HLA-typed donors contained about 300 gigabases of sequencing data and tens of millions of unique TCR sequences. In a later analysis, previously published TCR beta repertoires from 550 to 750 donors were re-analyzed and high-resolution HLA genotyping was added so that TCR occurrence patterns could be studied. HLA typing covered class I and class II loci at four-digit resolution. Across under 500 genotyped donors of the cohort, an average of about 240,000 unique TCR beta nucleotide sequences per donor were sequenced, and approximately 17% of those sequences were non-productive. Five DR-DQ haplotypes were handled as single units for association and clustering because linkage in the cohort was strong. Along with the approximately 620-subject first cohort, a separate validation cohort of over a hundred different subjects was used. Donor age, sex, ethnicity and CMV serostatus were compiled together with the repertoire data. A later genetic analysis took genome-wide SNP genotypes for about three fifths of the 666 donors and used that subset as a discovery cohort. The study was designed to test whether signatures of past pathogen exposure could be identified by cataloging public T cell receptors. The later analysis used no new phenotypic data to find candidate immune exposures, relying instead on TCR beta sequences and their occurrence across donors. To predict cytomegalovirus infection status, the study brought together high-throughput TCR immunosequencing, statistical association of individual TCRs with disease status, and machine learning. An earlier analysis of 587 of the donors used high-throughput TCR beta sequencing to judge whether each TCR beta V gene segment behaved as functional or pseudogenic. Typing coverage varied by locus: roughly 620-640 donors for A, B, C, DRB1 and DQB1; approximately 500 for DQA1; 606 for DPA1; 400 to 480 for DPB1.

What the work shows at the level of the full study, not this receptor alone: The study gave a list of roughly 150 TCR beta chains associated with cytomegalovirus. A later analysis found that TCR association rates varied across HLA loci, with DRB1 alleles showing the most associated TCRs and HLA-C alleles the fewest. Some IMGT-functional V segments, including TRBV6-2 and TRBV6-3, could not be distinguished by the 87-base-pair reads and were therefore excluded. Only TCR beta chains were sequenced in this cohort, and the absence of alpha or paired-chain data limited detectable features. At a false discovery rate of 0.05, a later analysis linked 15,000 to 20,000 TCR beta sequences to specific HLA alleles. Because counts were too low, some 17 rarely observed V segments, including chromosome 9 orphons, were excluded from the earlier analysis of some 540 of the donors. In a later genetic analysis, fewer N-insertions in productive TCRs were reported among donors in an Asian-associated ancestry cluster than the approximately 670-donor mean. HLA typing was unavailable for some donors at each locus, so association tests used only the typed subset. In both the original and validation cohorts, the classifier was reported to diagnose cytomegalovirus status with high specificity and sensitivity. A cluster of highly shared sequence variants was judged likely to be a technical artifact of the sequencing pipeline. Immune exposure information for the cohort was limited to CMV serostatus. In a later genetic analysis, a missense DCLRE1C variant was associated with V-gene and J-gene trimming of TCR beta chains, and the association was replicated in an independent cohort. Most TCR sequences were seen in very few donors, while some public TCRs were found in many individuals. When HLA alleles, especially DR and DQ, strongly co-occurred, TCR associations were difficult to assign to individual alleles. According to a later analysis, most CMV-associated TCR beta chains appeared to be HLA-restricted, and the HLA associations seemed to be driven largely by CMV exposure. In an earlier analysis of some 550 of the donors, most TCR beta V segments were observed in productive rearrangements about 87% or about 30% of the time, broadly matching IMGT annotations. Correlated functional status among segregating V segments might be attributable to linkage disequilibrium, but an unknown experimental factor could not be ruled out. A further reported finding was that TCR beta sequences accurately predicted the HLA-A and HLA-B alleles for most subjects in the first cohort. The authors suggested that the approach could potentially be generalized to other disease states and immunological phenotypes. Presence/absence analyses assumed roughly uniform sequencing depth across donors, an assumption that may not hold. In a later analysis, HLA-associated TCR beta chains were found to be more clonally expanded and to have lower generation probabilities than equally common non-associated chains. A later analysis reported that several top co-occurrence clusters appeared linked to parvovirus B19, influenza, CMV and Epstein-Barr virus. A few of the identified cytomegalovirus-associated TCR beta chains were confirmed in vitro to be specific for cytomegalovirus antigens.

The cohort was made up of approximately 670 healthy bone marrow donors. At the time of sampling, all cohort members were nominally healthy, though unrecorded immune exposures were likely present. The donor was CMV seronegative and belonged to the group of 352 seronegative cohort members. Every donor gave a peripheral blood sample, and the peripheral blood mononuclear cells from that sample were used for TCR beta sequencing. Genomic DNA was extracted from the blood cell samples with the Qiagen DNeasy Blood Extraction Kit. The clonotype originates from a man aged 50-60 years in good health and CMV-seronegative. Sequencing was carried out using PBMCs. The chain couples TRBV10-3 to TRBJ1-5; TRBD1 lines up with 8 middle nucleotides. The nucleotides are TGTGCCATCAGTGAAGGACAGGGAAGCAATCAGCCCCAGCATTTT. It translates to CAISEGQGSNQPQHF.